This T cell receptor (beta chain) was sequenced for a study of human T cells and chemical hapten exposure. Time point specified: patch test 3, about 24 weeks after DPC sensitization. Documented treatment: therapeutic diphenylcyclopropenone sensitization with weekly scalp DPC. People who gave samples had alopecia, were 18 to 70 years old, and were suitable for DPC. Total RNA extraction was carried out from unfractionated whole blood. J lost 8 bases, V lost 0 bases, and 7 bases had no gene match. Germline loops: CDR1 MNHEY, CDR2 SVGAGI. There are 15 residues in the CDR3. The library labeled individual cDNA molecules by adding unique molecular identifiers to them. TCRdb used MiXCR to reprocess the RACE reads, holding one entry per CDR3 protein. The sample has under 130,000 distinct CDR3 sequences, less than 45% seen once; the top ten hold 2.5% to 3.5%.

This chain uses TRBV6-5 with TRBJ2-1; TRBD1 matches at 7 bases. The sample here was whole blood, taken in connection with sensitization to the hapten diphenylcyclopropenone (DPC). The clonotype was recovered from a man in his forties with alopecia areata. Some clones in this sample may be carry-over from other donors' samples. In DNA form, the CDR3 reads TGTGCCAGCAGTTACTCAACCGAGGGGGCCGATGAGCAGTTCTTC. This codes for CASSYSTEGADEQFF.